This T cell receptor (beta chain) was captured in a study of blood T cells in healthy people across ages. Looking at the study overall: T cells yielded about one barcoded beta molecule per two cells through template switching. Overall study findings and caveats: Donor CMV infection status was unknown, possibly confounding age-related changes in expanded clonotypes.

Trimming at V came to 4 bases and at J to 2 bases, leaving 13 bases not matched to a gene. The CDR3 contains 17 residues. CDR1 and CDR2 (germline): MNHEY, SVGAGI. A sample-barcoded 5' primer and a J-beta primer mix were used in a second PCR of about 7 to 12 cycles. MiXCR, applied by TCRdb to the 5' RACE reads, yields one record per CDR3 protein. The sample records about 640,000 distinct CDR3 sequences, roughly 30% being singletons. The sample, 7.5 to 10 milliliters of peripheral blood, was drawn from each donor. The sample holds many counts of this clonotype. Antigen specificity is unknown. J is TRBJ2-7 and V is TRBV6-5, with TRBD2 matching 8 bases. Specimen: blood. The source of this sequence is a woman aged 80 or over in good health. CDR3 residues: CASSLLPGGAQTYEQYF. CDR3 nucleotides: TGTGCCAGCAGTTTACTCCCCGGGGGGGCCCAGACCTACGAGCAGTACTTC.